The present entry profiles one T cell receptor (beta chain) with its context. CDR1 and CDR2 (germline): SGHVS, FQNEAQ. V lost 5 bases to trimming and J lost 6 bases; unmatched junction nucleotides: 6. This CDR3 is 13 amino acids long. For the second PCR, which ran for roughly 7 to 11 cycles, a sample-barcoded 5' primer and a J-beta primer mix were used. Each cDNA molecule was tagged by a template-switch adaptor that had 12 random nucleotides. TCRdb itself ran the 5' RACE reads through MiXCR, one entry per CDR3 protein. The sample lists hundreds of thousands of distinct CDR3 sequences, 45% to 60% occurring once. This entry is derived from a study of blood T cells in healthy people across ages.

Sequenced input: blood. V and J are TRBV7-8 and TRBJ2-7; 8 bases fit TRBD1. The clonotype originates from a woman older than 75 in good health. The CDR3 loop is CASSRTGGLEQYF. CDR3 bases: TGTGCCAGCAGCCGAACAGGGGGGCTCGAGCAGTACTTC.